The 2 T cell receptor beta chains given below trace back to one sample, sequenced in a study of naive and memory T cell subsets. The library had UMIs added by 3' ligation of an oligonucleotide to TCR cDNA. The SP2 primer and nested alpha and beta constant region primers amplified ligated cDNA in four rounds. TCRdb analysed the 5' RACE reads with MiXCR anew, one entry per CDR3 protein. The data show 45,000 to 55,000 distinct CDR3 sequences, roughly 4.7% seen once. The receptors stem from a female donor in good health.

This clonotype occurred a few times. The chain recombines TRBV6-6 with TRBJ2-2; 8 bases agree with TRBD2. Germline assignment: CDR1 MNHNY and CDR2 SVGAGI (reference sequence). There are 17 residues in the CDR3. The J segment lost 4 bases and the V segment lost 1 base, leaving 8 bases of the junction unmatched. The chain's CDR3 is CASSYYPAGVGTGELFF. The CDR3 coding sequence is TGTGCCAGCAGTTACTATCCAGCGGGAGTGGGCACCGGGGAGCTGTTTTTT.

This clonotype occurred many times. The chain uses TRBV14 and TRBJ2-1; 14 bases map to TRBD2. The V and J ends lost 4 bases and 7 bases, in that order; junction bases with no gene match: 3. The CDR3 length is 15 residues. Germline lookup yields CDR1 SGHDN and CDR2 FVKESK. CDR3 amino acids: CASSPWTSGRNEQFF. Written as DNA, the CDR3 is TGTGCCAGCAGCCCCTGGACTAGCGGGAGGAATGAGCAGTTCTTC.